A selection of T cell receptor beta chains follows, all from one sample in a study of T cell responses to AZD1222 COVID-19 vaccine. Generated by immunoSEQ multiplex PCR, the TCRdb table keeps only in-frame clones and is missing some. The data show roughly 150,000 clones, nearly 95% seen once. Sample: peripheral blood, taken on day 0 of AZD1222 vaccination. Source of these receptors: an adult in good health. CDR3s include the opening cysteine and the closing phenylalanine or tryptophan. A D gene is named only where the DNA matches it firmly. Clone size, where shown, is once, few, many, or a class for clones that have expanded.

j_call | v_call | clone_size | d_call | cdr3_nt | cdr3_aa
TRBJ1-6 | TRBV5-1 | . | . | TGCGCCAGCAGCTTACTTGCAGGGGATGGGTCTTCACCCCTCCACTTT | CASSLLAGDGSSPLHF
TRBJ1-6 | TRBV5-1 | . | . | TGCGCCAGCAGCTTGGGCTCAACAGGGTTCGGGGATTCACCCCTCCACTTT | CASSLGSTGFGDSPLHF
TRBJ1-1 | TRBV29-1 | . | . | TGCAGCGTTGGTAGGACTAACACTGAAGCTTTCTTT | CSVGRTNTEAFF
TRBJ2-7 | TRBV5-6 | . | . | TGTGCCAGCAGCCGGGTAGGTCACTACGAGCAGTACTTC | CASSRVGHYEQYF
TRBJ2-7 | TRBV19 | . | TRBD1 | TGTGCCAGCCAACCGGGACAGAGCTCCTACGAGCAGTACTTC | CASQPGQSSYEQYF
TRBJ2-3 | TRBV20-1 | . | TRBD2 | TGCAGTGCTAGTAACCTAGCGGGAAGAACAGATACGCAGTATTTT | CSASNLAGRTDTQYF
TRBJ2-7 | TRBV6-2/TRBV6-3 | . | TRBD1 | TGTGCCAGCAGTCGGTTGGGGACAGGGGCGTACGAGCAGTACTTC | CASSRLGTGAYEQYF
TRBJ2-2 | TRBV7-3 | . | . | TGTGCCAGCAGCTTAGAGGCCGGGGAGCTGTTTTTT | CASSLEAGELFF
TRBJ1-6 | TRBV3-1/TRBV3-2 | once | . | TGTGCCAGCAGCGTATCGACAGCAAAGAATTCACCCCTCCACTTT | CASSVSTAKNSPLHF
TRBJ1-6 | TRBV6-5 | once | TRBD1 | TGTGCCACTCCGGGACAGGGGAATTCACCCCTCCACTTT | CATPGQGNSPLHF
TRBJ2-2 | TRBV11-3 | . | . | TGTGCCAGCAGCTTGGACGGGGGCCGTGGCACCGGGGAGCTGTTTTTT | CASSLDGGRGTGELFF
TRBJ2-7 | TRBV6-1 | . | . | TGTGCCAGCAGTGAAGCGGATGGACTGTTCTACGAGCAGTACTTC | CASSEADGLFYEQYF
TRBJ1-3 | TRBV3-1/TRBV3-2 | . | . | TGTGCCAGCAGCCAATTGGGGGGGAGCTCTGGAAACACCATATATTTT | CASSQLGGSSGNTIYF
TRBJ2-3 | TRBV7-2 | once | . | TGTGCCAGCAGCTCATCTCGCGGGGCGATCACAGATACGCAGTATTTT | CASSSSRGAITDTQYF
TRBJ1-5 | TRBV18 | . | . | TGTGCCAGCTCACCACACAGCAATCAGCCCCAGCATTTT | CASSPHSNQPQHF
TRBJ2-1 | TRBV2 | . | . | TGTGCCAGCAGTGGCGGGGACCCCTCCTACAATGAGCAGTTCTTC | CASSGGDPSYNEQFF
TRBJ1-6 | TRBV27 | . | . | TGTGCCAGCAAACGGACAGAATATAATTCACCCCTCCACTTT | CASKRTEYNSPLHF
TRBJ2-7 | TRBV4-1 | . | TRBD2 | TGCGCCAGCAGCCAATACCTACTAGCGGGATACTCCTACGAGCAGTACTTC | CASSQYLLAGYSYEQYF
TRBJ2-2 | TRBV5-1 | . | . | TGCGCCAGCAGCTTCTCCGACACCGGGGAGCTGTTTTTT | CASSFSDTGELFF
TRBJ1-6 | TRBV27 | . | . | TGTGCCAGCACTTGGACACAAAGCCCGAATTCACCCCTCCACTTT | CASTWTQSPNSPLHF
TRBJ1-1 | TRBV4-2 | . | . | TGTGCCAGCAGCCAAGGGGAGGCCAGGGGCACTGAAGCTTTCTTT | CASSQGEARGTEAFF
TRBJ2-1 | TRBV7-8 | . | TRBD2 | TGTGCCAGCAGCTACCCGGGACTAGCCCAGAATGAGCAGTTCTTC | CASSYPGLAQNEQFF
TRBJ2-5 | TRBV7-2 | . | TRBD1 | TGTGCCAGCAGCCAGAGACAGGGCCTGGGAGAGACCCAGTACTTC | CASSQRQGLGETQYF
TRBJ2-7 | TRBV19 | . | . | TGTGCCAGTAAGGAGAGGGACTCCTACGAGCAGTACTTC | CASKERDSYEQYF
TRBJ2-5 | TRBV27 | . | TRBD1 | TGTGCCAGCAGTTCCCTCTTAGACAGGGGGCAAGAGACCCAGTACTTC | CASSSLLDRGQETQYF
TRBJ2-3 | TRBV28 | . | . | TGTGCCAGTACCACGGGGACAGATACGCAGTATTTT | CASTTGTDTQYF
TRBJ2-7 | TRBV5-1 | . | . | TGCGCCAGCAGCGCAGCATCCTCCTACGAGCAGTACTTC | CASSAASSYEQYF
TRBJ1-1 | TRBV10-3 | . | . | TGTGCCATCAGTGATAGGGCAGACGAAGCTTTCTTT | CAISDRADEAFF
TRBJ1-2 | TRBV29-1 | . | . | TGCAGCTTCACCGGGGCCACATCCTATGGCTACACCTTC | CSFTGATSYGYTF
TRBJ1-2 | TRBV15 | . | . | TGTGCCACCAGCACAAGGGGGGGCGGCTACACCTTC | CATSTRGGGYTF
TRBJ2-1 | TRBV28 | . | TRBD1 | TGTGCCAGCAGTCCGGGACAGGGGACCTACAATGAGCAGTTCTTC | CASSPGQGTYNEQFF
TRBJ1-3 | TRBV10-3 | . | . | TGTGCCATCAGTGGGGCGAATCGACAGGAAAGCTCTGGAAACACCATATATTTT | CAISGANRQESSGNTIYF
TRBJ2-5 | TRBV5-1 | . | . | TGCGCCAGCAGCTTGCGCGCAGCGGCCCAAGAGACCCAGTACTTC | CASSLRAAAQETQYF
TRBJ2-2 | TRBV18 | . | TRBD1 | TGTGCCAGCTCACGGGACAGGGGTGACACCGGGGAGCTGTTTTTT | CASSRDRGDTGELFF
TRBJ1-2 | TRBV5-1 | . | . | TGCGCCAGCAGCTTGGATGGGGGCCGAAACGATGGCTACACCTTC | CASSLDGGRNDGYTF
TRBJ2-1 | TRBV7-3 | . | TRBD2 | TGTGCCAGCAGCTTAGGACTAGCGGGACAGGCTCGTGAGCAGTTCTTC | CASSLGLAGQAREQFF
TRBJ2-1 | TRBV3-1/TRBV3-2 | . | . | TGTGCCAGCAGCAACTCCGGGACGCACAATGAGCAGTTCTTC | CASSNSGTHNEQFF
TRBJ2-4 | TRBV30 | . | . | TGTGCCTGGAGCGCCGCGGGACAATTAGCCAAAAACATTCAGTACTTC | CAWSAAGQLAKNIQYF
TRBJ1-1 | TRBV12-3/TRBV12-4 | once | TRBD1 | TGTGCCAGCGACGGACAGGGGGGCACTGAAGCTTTCTTT | CASDGQGGTEAFF
TRBJ2-7 | TRBV5-1 | . | TRBD2 | TGCGCCAGCAGCCCCGTCGTTACTAGCGGGGCCTCCTACGAGCAGTACTTC | CASSPVVTSGASYEQYF
TRBJ1-3 | TRBV5-5 | . | . | TGTGCCAGCAGCCCGGGACTCCCGGGACGTTGGAACTCTGGAAACACCATATATTTT | CASSPGLPGRWNSGNTIYF
TRBJ2-2 | TRBV5-4 | . | . | TGTGCCAGCAGCCTACTGACAGTTAACACCGGGGAGCTGTTTTTT | CASSLLTVNTGELFF
TRBJ1-2 | TRBV6-5 | . | . | TGTGCCAGCAGGTTCCTAAGGGACGACTATGGCTACACCTTC | CASRFLRDDYGYTF